The 21 T cell receptor beta chains below come from one sample, sequenced in a study of cytomegalovirus exposure and HLA in healthy donors. Amplification used 60 Vbeta primers and 13 Jbeta primers. TCRdb's copy holds only in-frame clones and misses some; the assay was immunoSEQ multiplex PCR. The sample shows 150,000 or so clones, approximately 80% of them seen only once. Sequencing input: PBMCs. The receptors were sampled from a man aged 25-40 years in good health and CMV-seronegative.

V gene TRBV7-2 combines with J gene TRBJ1-6, with 9 bases matching TRBD1. The CDR3 sequence is 14 residues long. V lost 5 bases to trimming and J lost 8 bases; unmatched junction nucleotides: 4. Germline V gives CDR1 SGHTA, CDR2 FQGNSA. The CDR3 DNA follows: TGTGCCAGCAGCCCAGGACAGGGGCATTCACCCCTCCACTTT. Translating gives CASSPGQGHSPLHF.

The chain employs TRBV28 and TRBJ2-7; perhaps TRBD1 as D (5 bases). The V end was cut by 4 bases, the J end by 2 bases, with 12 bases between. Germline V gene sequence: CDR1 MDHEN, CDR2 SYDVKM. This CDR3 spans 14 amino acids. The CDR3 sequence: CASSSPATAYEQYF. The CDR3 DNA reads as TGTGCCAGCAGTTCCCCCGCGACAGCCTACGAGCAGTACTTC. Looking up the rest from reference TRBV28 and TRBJ2-7 gives the full variable domain: DVKVTQSSRYLVKRTGEKVFLECVQDMDHENMFWYRQDPGLGLRLIYFSYDVKMKEKGDIPEGYSVSREKKERFSLILESASTNQTSMYLCASSSPATAYEQYFGPGTRLTVT.

The chain couples TRBV6-5 to TRBJ2-1; 7 bases align to TRBD2. Germline V gives CDR1 MNHEY, CDR2 SVGAGI. The CDR3 contains 15 residues. J gave up 4 bases and V 5 bases, and 8 bases lay outside the gene matches. Written as DNA, the CDR3 is TGTGCCAGCAGTCCCTCGGAGCGGGGTTACAATGAGCAGTTCTTC. Its protein product is CASSPSERGYNEQFF.

This sequence joins TRBV2 and TRBJ2-7, with D perhaps TRBD2 (5 bases). Germline-derived CDR1 and CDR2 are SNHLY and FYNNEI. The CDR3 sequence is 13 residues long. Trimming left V 8 bases short and J 2 bases short, with 13 bases between. The CDR3: CASVGVRTYEQYF. In DNA form, the CDR3 reads TGTGCCAGCGTCGGGGTCCGAACCTACGAGCAGTACTTC.

The chain is built from TRBV5-8 and TRBJ1-2, with D unresolved. The ends were cut back, 5 bases at V and 3 bases at J, with 14 bases in the middle. Germline loops: CDR1 SGHTS, CDR2 YDEGEE. This CDR3 is built from 14 residues. The CDR3 reads CASSYAMGDYGYTF. DNA for the CDR3: TGTGCCAGCAGTTACGCAATGGGAGACTATGGCTACACCTTC. Using reference TRBV5-8 and TRBJ1-2 for the parts outside the CDR3, the full variable domain is EAGVTQSPTHLIKTRGQQATLRCSPISGHTSVYWYQQALGLGLQFLLWYDEGEERNRGNFPPRFSGRQFPNYSSELNVNALELEDSALYLCASSYAMGDYGYTFGSGTRLTVV.

This clone was found a few times. The gene calls are TRBV13 and TRBJ2-7; no reliable D call. Germline-derived CDR1 and CDR2 are PRHDT and FYEKMQ (reference sequence). This CDR3 spans 13 amino acids. The germline V and J ends were trimmed by 3 bases and 0 bases, with 6 bases remaining between them. In nucleotides, the CDR3 is TGTGCCAGCAGCTTCACGAGCTCCTACGAGCAGTACTTC. Translated: CASSFTSSYEQYF. Filled out from reference TRBV13 and TRBJ2-7, the complete variable domain reads AAGVIQSPRHLIKEKRETATLKCYPIPRHDTVYWYQQGPGQDPQFLISFYEKMQSDKGSIPDRFSAQQFSDYHSELNMSSLELGDSALYFCASSFTSSYEQYFGPGTRLTVT.

The chain uses TRBV7-2 and TRBJ1-5; a possible D gene is TRBD1 (6 bases). Germline CDR1 and CDR2: SGHTA and FQGNSA. CDR3 length: 13 residues. Trimming left V 5 bases short and J 3 bases short, with 8 bases between. The DNA of the CDR3 is TGTGCCAGCAGCGGACAGACCAATCAGCCCCAGCATTTT. This codes for CASSGQTNQPQHF.

The rearrangement links TRBV18 to TRBJ2-7; 8 positions agree with TRBD1. The CDR3 is 15 amino acids. Looked up from germline, CDR1 is KGHSH and CDR2 is LQKENI. V gave up 0 bases and J gave up 6 bases; unmatched junction bases: 7. CDR3 sequence (DNA): TGTGCCAGCTCACCACCGTTACAGGGGGGTACCGAGCAGTACTTC. The encoded protein is CASSPPLQGGTEQYF. Variable domain in full (rest from reference TRBV18 and TRBJ2-7): NAGVMQNPRHLVRRRGQEARLRCSPMKGHSHVYWYRQLPEEGLKFMVYLQKENIIDESGMPKERFSAEFPKEGPSILRIQQVVRGDSAAYFCASSPPLQGGTEQYFGPGTRLTVT.

The rearrangement links TRBV10-3 to TRBJ2-1, with a weak D call TRBD2 (6 bases). The CDR3 is 15 amino acids. Germline CDR1 reads ENHRY; CDR2 reads SYGVKD. The V end was cut by 4 bases, the J end by 4 bases, with 14 bases between. CDR3 DNA sequence: TGTGCCATCAGTGCCGGGACTGACCCTTACAATGAGCAGTTCTTC. This gives the protein CAISAGTDPYNEQFF.

The sample holds one count of this clone. The chain has TRBV27 and TRBJ1-2, with 7 bases matching TRBD1. This CDR3 is 16 amino acids long. CDR1 and CDR2 from the germline V gene are MNHEY and SMNVEV (reference sequence). After removal of 2 bases from V and 0 bases from J, the junction contained 6 bases not matched to a gene. In DNA, the CDR3 is TGTGCCAGCAGTTTAACCTGGACAGGAGCTAACTATGGCTACACCTTC. This encodes CASSLTWTGANYGYTF.

The gene calls are TRBV7-9 and TRBJ2-1; 7 nucleotides match TRBD1. The CDR3 is 14 residues long. V shed 5 bases and J 6 bases; nucleotides not matched to a gene: 7. The V gene's germline CDR1 is SEHNR and CDR2 FQNEAQ (reference sequence). The CDR3 protein is CASSTSTGRNEQFF. The DNA of the CDR3 is TGTGCCAGCAGCACGTCGACAGGGCGCAATGAGCAGTTCTTC.

The rearrangement uses TRBV10-1 and TRBJ2-3, with 15 bases that match TRBD2. In germline, CDR1 is WNHNN, CDR2 SYGVQD (reference sequence). The CDR3 sequence is 17 residues long. The V gene end was trimmed by 6 bases and the J gene end by 3 bases; junction bases not matched to a gene: 7. The DNA for the CDR3 is TGCGCCAGCAGGCCGGGACTAGCGGGAGGAAAGACAGATACGCAGTATTTT. Its protein product is CASRPGLAGGKTDTQYF.

The gene calls are TRBV27 and TRBJ2-2, with 12 nucleotides matching TRBD2. J lost 5 bases, V lost 5 bases, and 6 bases had no gene match. The CDR3 runs to 16 residues. Germline V gives CDR1 MNHEY, CDR2 SMNVEV (reference sequence). CDR3: CASSTRLAGGTGELFF. The CDR3 coding sequence is TGTGCCAGCAGTACCCGCCTAGCGGGAGGGACCGGGGAGCTGTTTTTT.

This clone showed up just once. The chain recombines TRBV6-5 with TRBJ1-2; TRBD1 aligns across 11 bases. The germline CDR1 and CDR2 sequences are MNHEY and SVGAGI. Unmatched junction bases numbered 10, after V lost 5 bases and J lost 8 bases. The CDR3 spans 15 residues. The CDR3 sequence: CASSHGQGATEGYTF. The CDR3 nucleotides read TGTGCCAGCAGTCACGGACAGGGGGCGACGGAAGGCTACACCTTC.

The chain couples TRBV21-1 to TRBJ1-1. TRBV21-1 is annotated as a pseudogene. The CDR3 has 14 residues. The CDR3 nucleotides are TGTGCCAGCAGCAAATGCCTCGGTCCCACTGAAGCTTTCTTT. It codes for CASSKCLGPTEAFF.

The rearrangement joins TRBV4-3 to TRBJ1-5; 7 bases agree with TRBD1. Germline V gives CDR1 LGHNA, CDR2 YSLEER. The CDR3 length is 15 residues. V lost 3 bases to trimming and J lost 2 bases; unmatched junction nucleotides: 4. In DNA, the CDR3 is TGCGCCAGCAGCCAGGCGCAGGGGGGCAATCAGCCCCAGCATTTT. Amino acid sequence: CASSQAQGGNQPQHF.

The J gene is TRBJ1-4, the V gene TRBV7-9, with a tentative D call TRBD1 (6 bases). V was shortened by 5 bases and J by 1 base, with 11 bases between the two germline ends. CDR3 length equals 15 residues. Germline-derived CDR1 and CDR2 are SEHNR and FQNEAQ (reference sequence). CDR3 DNA: TGTGCCAGCAGCCAACAACAGGGAACTAATGAAAAACTGTTTTTT. Translating it yields CASSQQQGTNEKLFF.

This clone was seen just once. This sequence joins TRBV6-6 and TRBJ1-1; possible D gene TRBD1, 5 bases. Deletions cut 6 bases from V and 1 base from J, with 15 bases between. This CDR3 comprises 15 residues. Germline loops: CDR1 MNHNY, CDR2 SVGAGI (reference sequence). This chain's CDR3 is CASSPEQVANTEAFF. CDR3 bases: TGTGCCAGCAGCCCAGAACAGGTGGCGAACACTGAAGCTTTCTTT.

This rearrangement joins TRBV14 to TRBJ1-2, with TRBD1 matching over 7 bases. J was trimmed by 4 bases and V by 4 bases; bases with no gene match: 3. Germline V gene lookup returns CDR1 SGHDN and CDR2 FVKESK. The CDR3 sequence is 13 residues long. CDR3 bases: TGTGCCAGCAGCCCGGGACAGCTCTATGGCTACACCTTC. It specifies CASSPGQLYGYTF.

This chain links TRBV25-1 with TRBJ2-5; tentative D call: TRBD2 (6 bases). CDR1 MGHDK and CDR2 SYGVNS come from the germline V gene. CDR3 length: 12 residues. V dropped 3 bases and J dropped 7 bases, with 9 bases sitting between them. The CDR3 region is CASSESGGTQYF. CDR3 DNA: TGTGCCAGCAGTGAGTCCGGGGGGACCCAGTACTTC.

V usage is TRBV29-1 and J usage is TRBJ1-1; 8 positions match TRBD1. Trimming cost V 2 bases and J 3 bases; bases outside gene matches: 5. Germline-derived CDR1 and CDR2 are SQVTM and ANQGSEA. This CDR3 has 14 amino acids. Written as DNA, the CDR3 is TGCAGCGTTGAACCAGGGGGCCGGGACACTGAAGCTTTCTTT. This codes for CSVEPGGRDTEAFF.